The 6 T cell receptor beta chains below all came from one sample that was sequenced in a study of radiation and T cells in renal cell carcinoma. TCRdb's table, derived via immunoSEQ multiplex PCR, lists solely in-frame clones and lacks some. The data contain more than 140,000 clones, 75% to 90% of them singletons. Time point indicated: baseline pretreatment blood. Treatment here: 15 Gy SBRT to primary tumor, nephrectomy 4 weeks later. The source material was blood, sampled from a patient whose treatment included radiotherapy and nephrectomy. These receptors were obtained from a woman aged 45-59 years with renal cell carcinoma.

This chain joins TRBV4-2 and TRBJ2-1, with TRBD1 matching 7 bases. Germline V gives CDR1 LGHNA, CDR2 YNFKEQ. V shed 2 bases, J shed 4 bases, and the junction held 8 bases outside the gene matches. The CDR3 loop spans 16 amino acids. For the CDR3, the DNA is TGTGCCAGCAGCCAAACGGACAGGAGAAAGTACAATGAGCAGTTCTTC. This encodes CASSQTDRRKYNEQFF.

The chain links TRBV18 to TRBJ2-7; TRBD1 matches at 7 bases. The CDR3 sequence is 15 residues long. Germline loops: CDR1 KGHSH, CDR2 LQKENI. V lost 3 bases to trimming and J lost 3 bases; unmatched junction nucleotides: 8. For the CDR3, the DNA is TGTGCCAGCTCACCCTACCCGGACAGGATCTACGAGCAGTACTTC. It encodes CASSPYPDRIYEQYF.

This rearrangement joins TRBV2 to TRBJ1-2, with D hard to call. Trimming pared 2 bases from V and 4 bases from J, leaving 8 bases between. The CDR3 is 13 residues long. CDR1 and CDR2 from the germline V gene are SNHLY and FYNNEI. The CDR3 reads CASSEQVGYGYTF. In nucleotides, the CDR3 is TGTGCCAGCAGTGAACAGGTGGGCTATGGCTACACCTTC.

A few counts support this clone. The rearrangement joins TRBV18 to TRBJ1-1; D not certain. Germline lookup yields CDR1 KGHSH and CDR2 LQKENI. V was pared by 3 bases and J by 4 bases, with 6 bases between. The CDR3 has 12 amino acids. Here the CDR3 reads CASSPRVTEAFF. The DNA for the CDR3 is TGTGCCAGCTCACCCCGGGTCACTGAAGCTTTCTTT.

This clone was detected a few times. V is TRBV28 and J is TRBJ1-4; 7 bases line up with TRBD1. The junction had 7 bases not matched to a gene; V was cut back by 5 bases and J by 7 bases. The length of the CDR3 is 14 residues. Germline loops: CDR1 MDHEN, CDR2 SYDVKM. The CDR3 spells CASSRGNRGEKLFF. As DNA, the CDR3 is TGTGCCAGCAGTAGGGGGAACAGGGGTGAAAAACTGTTTTTT.

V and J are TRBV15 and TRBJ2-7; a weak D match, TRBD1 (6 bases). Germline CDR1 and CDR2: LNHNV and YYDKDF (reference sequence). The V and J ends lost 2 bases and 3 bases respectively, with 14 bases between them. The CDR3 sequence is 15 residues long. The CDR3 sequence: CATSRTRTAYYEQYF. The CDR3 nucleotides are TGTGCCACCAGCAGAACGCGGACAGCCTACTACGAGCAGTACTTC.